Listed below are T cell receptor beta chains from one sample, sequenced in a study of cytomegalovirus exposure and HLA in healthy donors. Clones were read by immunoSEQ multiplex PCR, and TCRdb kept only the in-frame ones, dropping some. This table has about 160,000 clones, under 90% appearing once. What was sequenced was PBMCs. The source is a man between 18 and 29 years old in good health and CMV-seropositive. Each CDR3 is given with its conserved first and last residue. The order of the fields is clone size, D gene, V gene, J gene, CDR3 DNA, CDR3 protein. A D gene is named only where the DNA matches it firmly. Clone size, where shown, is once, few, many, or a class for clones that have expanded.

.	TRBD1	TRBV5-1	TRBJ2-3	TGCGCCAGCAGCTTGCGGCAGGGGGCGCGGGATACGCAGTATTTT	CASSLRQGARDTQYF
.	TRBD2	TRBV5-3	TRBJ2-2	TGTGCCAGAAGCCACGAGACTAGCGGACCTCCCGGGGAGCTGTTTTTT	CARSHETSGPPGELFF
.	.	TRBV5-4	TRBJ1-3	TGTGCCAGCAGCTCCTTCTCTGGAAACACCATATATTTT	CASSSFSGNTIYF
.	TRBD2	TRBV11-3	TRBJ2-1	TGTGCCAGCAGCTTAGGGACTAGCGGGAAGTCGTACAATGAGCAGTTCTTC	CASSLGTSGKSYNEQFF
.	.	TRBV15	TRBJ2-3	TGTGCCACCAGCAGAGGGACAGTTACCACAGATACGCAGTATTTT	CATSRGTVTTDTQYF
.	.	TRBV7-9	TRBJ1-3	TGTGCCAGCAGCCCGCCGACGGGTAGCTCTGGAAACACCATATATTTT	CASSPPTGSSGNTIYF
once	.	TRBV5-1	TRBJ1-5	TGCGCCAGCAGCTTCAATGGCAATCAGCCCCAGCATTTT	CASSFNGNQPQHF
.	TRBD1	TRBV2	TRBJ2-5	TGTGCCAGCAGGAAGAGACAGGGACAAGAGACCCAGTACTTC	CASRKRQGQETQYF
.	TRBD2	TRBV4-1	TRBJ2-2	TGCGCCAGCAGCCCCCAGGGTGCGGGAGGGAGTGACACCGGGGAGCTGTTTTTT	CASSPQGAGGSDTGELFF
.	.	TRBV27	TRBJ2-1	TGTGCCAGCACTTACAGGGATGGGGCCAATGAGCAGTTCTTC	CASTYRDGANEQFF
.	TRBD1	TRBV5-1	TRBJ1-5	TGCGCCAGCAGCTTGGGGCCACAGGGGGTCAACAATCAGCCCCAGCATTTT	CASSLGPQGVNNQPQHF
.	TRBD1	TRBV6-6	TRBJ2-7	TGTGCCAGCAGCTCCTTGACAGGGGGGATATCAAACGAGCAGTACTTC	CASSSLTGGISNEQYF
.	.	TRBV6-1	TRBJ2-7	TGTGCCAGCAGTGGGTTGGGGGGAGGATCCTACGAGCAGTACTTC	CASSGLGGGSYEQYF
few	.	TRBV6-5	TRBJ2-5	TGTGCCAGCAGTTATATTCAGGGGCTCCAAGAGACCCAGTACTTC	CASSYIQGLQETQYF
.	TRBD1	TRBV15	TRBJ2-7	TGTGCCACCAGCGGTCCCTCCGGGACAGTACCCTACGAGCAGTACTTC	CATSGPSGTVPYEQYF
.	.	TRBV27	TRBJ2-3	TGTGCCAGCAGTTTAGAGGGTTCAGATACGCAGTATTTT	CASSLEGSDTQYF
.	.	TRBV7-6	TRBJ1-3	TGTGCCAGCAGCTTAGACAGGCTGAACTCTGGAAACACCATATATTTT	CASSLDRLNSGNTIYF
.	TRBD2	TRBV29-1	TRBJ2-3	TGCAGCGCACCCCGACTAGCGGGATATACAGATACGCAGTATTTT	CSAPRLAGYTDTQYF
few	.	TRBV15	TRBJ1-2	TGTGCCACCAGCATCCAGGGAAGGATGGGCTATGGCTACACCTTC	CATSIQGRMGYGYTF
.	.	TRBV20-1	TRBJ2-7	TGCAGTGCACTTCTAGGCTACGAGCAGTACTTC	CSALLGYEQYF
.	TRBD2	TRBV2	TRBJ2-3	TGTGCCAGCAGTAAGACTAGCGGGTCCACAGATACGCAGTATTTT	CASSKTSGSTDTQYF
.	.	TRBV30	TRBJ1-5	TGTGCCTGGAGTGTGTCAGGGAGCAATCAGCCCCAGCATTTT	CAWSVSGSNQPQHF
.	TRBD2	TRBV4-2	TRBJ2-1	TGTGCCAGCAGCCAACCGGGACTAGCAGATTACAATGAGCAGTTCTTC	CASSQPGLADYNEQFF
.	TRBD1	TRBV6-1	TRBJ1-4	TGTGCCAGCACTTTGGACAGGGGAAATGAAAAACTGTTTTTT	CASTLDRGNEKLFF
.	TRBD2	TRBV9	TRBJ2-2	TGTGCCAGCAGCCTACGGACTAGCGGCATCACCGGGGAGCTGTTTTTT	CASSLRTSGITGELFF
.	TRBD1	TRBV25-1	TRBJ2-3	TGTGCCAGCAGTGAATGGTCAGGGGGCGTTACGTATACGCAGTATTTT	CASSEWSGGVTYTQYF
.	.	TRBV28	TRBJ2-6	TGTGCCAGCAGTTCCAGGGGCTCTGGGGCCAACGTCCTGACTTTC	CASSSRGSGANVLTF
.	.	TRBV5-6	TRBJ2-7	TGTGCCAGCAGCTTAGCTTCCGAGCAGTACTTC	CASSLASEQYF
.	TRBD1	TRBV7-3	TRBJ2-6	TGTGCCAGCAGCTGGGACAGTCCTGGCCCTGGGGCCAACGTCCTGACTTTC	CASSWDSPGPGANVLTF
.	.	TRBV10-3	TRBJ1-5	TGTGCCATCAGTAGTTCAGTATGGCCCCAGCATTTT	CAISSSVWPQHF
.	.	TRBV5-4	TRBJ1-3	TGTGCCAGCAGCTTGAAGTTCGGGGAGCCGGGAGGAAACACCATATATTTT	CASSLKFGEPGGNTIYF
.	TRBD1	TRBV28	TRBJ1-1	TGTGCCAGCAGTATGGACAGGGGGATTTCCACTGAAGCTTTCTTT	CASSMDRGISTEAFF
.	TRBD2	TRBV5-1	TRBJ2-1	TGCGCCAGCAGCCCTTCGGGACTAGCGGGAGTAAACGAGCAGTTCTTC	CASSPSGLAGVNEQFF
.	.	TRBV27	TRBJ2-6	TGTGCCAGCGGACTGGGGGGGCAAGGGGCCAACGTCCTGACTTTC	CASGLGGQGANVLTF
.	TRBD1	TRBV5-1	TRBJ1-1	TGCGCCAGCAGCAGGGGGTCTGTAGGTCGACAGGGCGGTAAATTGAACACTGAAGCTTTCTTT	CASSRGSVGRQGGKLNTEAFF
.	.	TRBV5-6	TRBJ2-5	TGTGCCAGCAGCTTGGCCTCAGGGTCAGAGACCCAGTACTTC	CASSLASGSETQYF
.	TRBD1	TRBV6-6	TRBJ1-5	TGTGCCAGCAGCTCCGGGACAGGGATTAGCAATCAGCCCCAGCATTTT	CASSSGTGISNQPQHF
.	.	TRBV14	TRBJ2-7	TGTGCCAGCAGACAGGGGGGGAGCCCAGAGCAGTACTTC	CASRQGGSPEQYF
.	TRBD1	TRBV7-9	TRBJ1-5	TGTGCCAGCAGCTTAGGGACAGGGTTTCGTCAGCCCCAGCATTTT	CASSLGTGFRQPQHF
.	TRBD2	TRBV5-1	TRBJ2-1	TGCGCCAGCAGCTTACTTAGCGGGAGGGCCTTAAATGAGCAGTTCTTC	CASSLLSGRALNEQFF
once	.	TRBV27	TRBJ2-3	TGTGCCAGCAGTTTATCGTTAGGGGTGGATACGCAGTATTTT	CASSLSLGVDTQYF
.	TRBD2	TRBV11-2	TRBJ2-2	TGTGCCAGCAGCTATACTAGCGGGGGGGACACCGGGGAGCTGTTTTTT	CASSYTSGGDTGELFF
.	TRBD2	TRBV4-2	TRBJ2-1	TGTGCCAGCAGCCAAGATCCCGGCGGGAGGGGTTACAATGAGCAGTTCTTC	CASSQDPGGRGYNEQFF
few	TRBD2	TRBV30	TRBJ2-1	TGTGCCTGGAGTGTTCGACTAGCGAGTGAGCAGTTCTTC	CAWSVRLASEQFF
.	TRBD1	TRBV27	TRBJ2-3	TGTGCCAGCAGTTTATTTGGGACAGACATGCAGTATTTT	CASSLFGTDMQYF
.	TRBD1	TRBV27	TRBJ2-2	TGTGCCAGCAGTTTGCTAGGACAGGGCGCCGCCGGGGAGCTGTTTTTT	CASSLLGQGAAGELFF
once	.	TRBV4-2	TRBJ2-5	TGTGCCAGCAGCCAAGTTAGGCGGGAGACCCAGTACTTC	CASSQVRRETQYF
.	TRBD1	TRBV7-3	TRBJ2-1	TGTGCCAGCAGTCAAGACAGGGGGCCGTACAATGAGCAGTTCTTC	CASSQDRGPYNEQFF
.	TRBD1	TRBV28	TRBJ2-7	TGTGCCAGCGGACAACCGACAGGGGGATTCGACGAGCAGTACTTC	CASGQPTGGFDEQYF
.	TRBD2	TRBV27	TRBJ2-1	TGTGCCAGCAGCTCCGGGACTAGGGGAAACAATGAGCAGTTCTTC	CASSSGTRGNNEQFF
.	TRBD1	TRBV29-1	TRBJ2-7	TGCAGCGCAACGGGACAGGGGAACGAGCAGTACTTC	CSATGQGNEQYF